Included here is one T cell receptor (beta chain) sequence, with context. The sample comes from a study of T cell changes during pregnancy in multiple sclerosis. The CDR3 is 17 amino acids. Germline CDR1 PRHDT, CDR2 FYEKMQ (reference sequence). V was pared by 5 bases and J by 8 bases, with 14 bases of the junction left unmatched. Repertoires were generated with immunoSEQ multiplex PCR, while TCRdb's copy carries only in-frame clones and drops some. The sample lists about 60,000 clones, roughly 93% occurring once. The rearrangement joins TRBV13 to TRBJ1-6; 8 bases are a match to TRBD1. The sequence was collected from a female donor with multiple sclerosis, enrolled in a pregnancy study. Source: peripheral blood, taken in the second trimester of pregnancy. DNA for the CDR3: TGTGCCAGCAGCACCTTACCGGGACAGGAGAGGGATTCACCCCTCCACTTT. Amino acid sequence: CASSTLPGQERDSPLHF. The full variable domain, completed using reference TRBV13 and TRBJ1-6, is AAGVIQSPRHLIKEKRETATLKCYPIPRHDTVYWYQQGPGQDPQFLISFYEKMQSDKGSIPDRFSAQQFSDYHSELNMSSLELGDSALYFCASSTLPGQERDSPLHFGNGTRLTVT.